This TCR beta chain was retrieved from a study of vaccination and CD4 T cells after COVID-19. This sample's treatment: approximately 11-day PBMC culture with coronavirus spike peptide pools or control peptides (ViraFEST assay). In its sample, this clonotype was seen a few times. Its antigen is still unknown. Sequencing of the DNA from cultured CD4+ T cells was carried out with the Oncomine TCR Beta short-read assay. A single record per CDR3 protein comes from TCRdb applying MiXCR to the PCR reads. The sample consists of 15,000 to 25,000 distinct CDR3 sequences, less than 65% of them appearing once. The CDR3 runs to 15 residues. Between the trimmed V and J ends, which lost 6 bases and 9 bases, there was a span of 18 bases. Germline V gene sequence: CDR1 ENHRY, CDR2 SYGVKD.

The receptor was isolated from a human donor who had recovered from COVID-19. The rearrangement uses TRBV10-3 and TRBJ1-6, with D tentatively TRBD1 (6 bases). The sequenced sample consisted of CD4+ T cells from blood, cultured in vitro. The CDR3, as DNA: TGTGCCATCAGGGAAAGTGTAATAGGGGGTTCACCCCTCCACTTT. This sequence encodes CAIRESVIGGSPLHF.